This passage covers 31 T cell receptor beta chains from one sample sequenced in a study of T cell responses to AZD1222 COVID-19 vaccine. Libraries were prepared by immunoSEQ multiplex PCR; TCRdb keeps only in-frame clonotypes and omits some of them. Of more than 150,000 clones in the sample, under 95% were seen once. Sequenced material: peripheral blood, taken on day 0 of AZD1222 vaccination. The source of these receptors is an adult in good health.

The rearrangement joins TRBV2 to TRBJ2-7; D might be TRBD2 (6 bases). Germline lookup yields CDR1 SNHLY and CDR2 FYNNEI. The CDR3 spans 13 residues. The V end lost 7 bases, the J end lost 2 bases, and 12 bases lay between the germline ends. The CDR3 coding sequence is TGTGCCAGCAAGGCGGGGCAAACCTACGAGCAGTACTTC. It specifies CASKAGQTYEQYF.

This chain links TRBV3-1 (or the pseudogene TRBV3-2) with TRBJ2-3, with 10 bases lining up with TRBD1. The CDR3 is 13 amino acids. Per germline, CDR1 LGHDT and CDR2 YNNKEL (reference sequence). With 5 bases clipped from V and 7 bases from J, the junction kept 3 bases outside the gene matches. The CDR3 loop reads CASSRQGAHTQYF. DNA of the CDR3: TGTGCCAGCAGCAGACAGGGGGCCCATACGCAGTATTTT.

The CDR3 loop reads CASSFRFAQPQHF. The DNA of the CDR3 is TGTGCCAGCAGTTTCAGGTTTGCTCAGCCCCAGCATTTT. The chain uses TRBV27 and TRBJ1-5; no reliable D call. Per germline, CDR1 MNHEY and CDR2 SMNVEV (reference sequence). V was cut by 3 bases and J by 6 bases, with 9 bases left in between. The CDR3 is made up of 13 amino acids.

This chain uses TRBV7-2 with TRBJ2-5, with D uncertain. There are 14 residues in the CDR3. The germline V gene encodes CDR1 SGHTA and CDR2 FQGNSA. V dropped 4 bases and J dropped 1 base, with 10 bases sitting between them. The CDR3 here is CASSYDRLQETQYF. Here the CDR3 DNA reads TGTGCCAGCAGCTACGACCGGCTCCAAGAGACCCAGTACTTC.

The rearrangement uses TRBV9 and TRBJ2-3, with TRBD2 matching 15 bases. This CDR3 comprises 18 residues. Per the germline V gene, CDR1 is SGDLS and CDR2 is YYNGEE. With 0 bases clipped from V and 6 bases from J, the junction kept 8 bases outside the gene matches. The CDR3: CASSVDPPGLAGGDTQYF. In DNA, the CDR3 is TGTGCCAGCAGCGTAGACCCACCGGGACTAGCGGGAGGTGATACGCAGTATTTT.

The CDR3 here is CASSVGANVLTF. The CDR3 nucleotides read TGTGCCAGCAGCGTTGGGGCCAACGTCCTGACTTTC. The chain employs TRBV25-1 and TRBJ2-6, with D hard to call. There are 12 residues in the CDR3. The germline V gene has CDR1 MGHDK and CDR2 SYGVNS. V lost 6 bases, J lost 3 bases, and 3 bases lay in between.

This chain links TRBV5-6 with TRBJ2-7, with a possible D match to TRBD2 (5 bases). Germline CDR1 and CDR2: SGHDT and YYEEEE. The CDR3 length is 17 residues. V lost 0 bases and J 6 bases, leaving 22 bases between the germline ends. The CDR3: CASSLVGPLHPGSEQYF. In nucleotides, the CDR3 is TGTGCCAGCAGCTTGGTTGGGCCCCTCCATCCGGGGAGCGAGCAGTACTTC.

As regards this clone: The same CDR3 is also encoded by other DNA sequences in this sample. The V call is TRBV6-5, the J call TRBJ1-2; D call uncertain. Trimming removed 2 bases at V and 4 bases at J, with 11 bases between. The CDR3 length is 14 residues. Germline CDR1 is MNHEY and CDR2 is SVGAGI. The CDR3 is CASSYSRGGYGYTF. As DNA, the CDR3 is TGTGCCAGCAGTTACAGTCGGGGAGGCTATGGCTACACCTTC.

This clone was observed a handful of times. The V gene is TRBV24-1, the J gene TRBJ1-1; 11 bases are shared with TRBD1. CDR1 is KGHDR and CDR2 is SFDVKD in the germline V gene. The V segment lost 1 base and the J segment 6 bases; nucleotides outside the gene matches: 9. This CDR3 comprises 17 residues. This CDR3 is CATSDLVRTGGLAEAFF. The DNA for the CDR3 is TGTGCCACCAGTGATTTAGTACGGACAGGGGGCCTCGCTGAAGCTTTCTTT.

The V and J genes are TRBV28 and TRBJ2-5, with 10 bases matching TRBD2. Germline loops: CDR1 MDHEN, CDR2 SYDVKM. V lost 3 bases to trimming and J lost 1 base; unmatched junction nucleotides: 8. The CDR3 runs 17 residues. CDR3 sequence (DNA): TGTGCCAGCAGTTTGGAACTAGCGGGAAGGATCCAAGAGACCCAGTACTTC. Its protein product is CASSLELAGRIQETQYF.

The rearrangement uses TRBV2 and TRBJ2-7; no firm D call. Trimming stripped 5 bases from V and 4 bases from J, with 18 bases between. Germline V gives CDR1 SNHLY, CDR2 FYNNEI. This CDR3 contains 15 residues. In nucleotides, the CDR3 is TGTGCCAGCAGTCGGGTCCTTGGCGGATTTTACGAGCAGTACTTC. Translated, it gives CASSRVLGGFYEQYF. Together with reference TRBV2 and TRBJ2-7, the CDR3 gives the full variable domain: EPEVTQTPSHQVTQMGQEVILRCVPISNHLYFYWYRQILGQKVEFLVSFYNNEISEKSEIFDDQFSVERPDGSNFTLKIRSTKLEDSAMYFCASSRVLGGFYEQYFGPGTRLTVT.

This chain uses TRBV19 with TRBJ2-7, with D unclear. Germline loops: CDR1 LNHDA, CDR2 SQIVND (reference sequence). V lost 2 bases and J 4 bases, leaving 12 bases between the germline ends. The CDR3 is made up of 14 amino acids. DNA for the CDR3: TGTGCCAGTAGTATAAGGACCCCCGGGTACGAGCAGTACTTC. Encoded protein: CASSIRTPGYEQYF.

The chain is built from TRBV6-5 and TRBJ1-1; no definite D call. Germline CDR1 reads MNHEY; CDR2 reads SVGAGI. The CDR3 has 14 amino acids. V gave up 2 bases and J gave up 0 bases, with 7 bases separating them. As DNA, the CDR3 is TGTGCCAGCAGTTACAAGGAGCTGAACACTGAAGCTTTCTTT. Amino acids: CASSYKELNTEAFF.

The chain has TRBV6-5 and TRBJ1-2; unclear D gene. CDR3 size: 12 residues. V gave up 6 bases and J gave up 4 bases, with 9 bases separating them. Looked up from germline, CDR1 is MNHEY and CDR2 is SVGAGI. CDR3 sequence (DNA): TGTGCCAGCAGGTCAAGGGTCTATGGCTACACCTTC. This codes for CASRSRVYGYTF.

V gene TRBV9 combines with J gene TRBJ2-2; D unclear. Germline CDR1 reads SGDLS; CDR2 reads YYNGEE. This CDR3 comprises 12 residues. Between the trimmed V and J ends, which lost 4 bases and 6 bases, there was a span of 7 bases. As DNA, the CDR3 is TGTGCCAGCAGCCTACGTTCCGGGGAGCTGTTTTTT. It is translated as CASSLRSGELFF.

A word on this clone: Other nucleotide sequences from this sample produce the same CDR3. The V call is TRBV5-1, the J call TRBJ1-4; a possible D gene is TRBD1 (6 bases). CDR1 SGHRS and CDR2 YFSETQ come from the germline V gene. Trimming took off 0 bases at V and 5 bases at J, with 8 bases between the two ends. The CDR3 contains 14 residues. The CDR3 coding sequence is TGCGCCAGCAGCTTGGAAGGGGGGAATGAAAAACTGTTTTTT. Amino acids: CASSLEGGNEKLFF.

This chain uses TRBV7-8 with TRBJ1-1, with unresolved D. The CDR3 loop spans 14 amino acids. Germline lookup yields CDR1 SGHVS and CDR2 FQNEAQ. V was trimmed by 2 bases and J by 1 base, leaving 8 bases between them. CDR3 loop: CASSLQAGNTEAFF. In nucleotides, the CDR3 is TGTGCCAGCAGCTTACAAGCGGGGAACACTGAAGCTTTCTTT.

The V and J genes are TRBV28 and TRBJ2-2; D perhaps matches TRBD2 (6 bases). Trimming shortened V by 11 bases and J by 0 bases, and 10 bases separated the two germline ends. The CDR3 spans 13 residues. Germline loops: CDR1 MDHEN, CDR2 SYDVKM. CDR3 region: CAGGLSNTGELFF. CDR3 DNA sequence: TGTGCCGGGGGACTCTCGAACACCGGGGAGCTGTTTTTT.

The gene calls are TRBV2 and TRBJ2-7, with D possibly being TRBD2 (7 bases). This CDR3 spans 12 amino acids. The germline V and J ends were trimmed by 4 bases and 12 bases, with 16 bases remaining between them. Germline-derived CDR1 and CDR2 are SNHLY and FYNNEI. CDR3 loop: CASSGDGGPLYF. In DNA form, the CDR3 reads TGTGCCAGCAGTGGGGACGGGGGGCCCCTGTACTTC.

With regard to this clone: An end of the junction differs from the germline gene, which may be a read error. V is TRBV7-2 and J is TRBJ2-5; D remains ambiguous. Germline lookup yields CDR1 SGHTA and CDR2 FQGNSA. The CDR3 sequence is 16 residues long. CDR3 DNA: TGTGCCAGCAGCTTGGGCTACAGCCTTAGGCAAGGGACCCAGTACTTC. Protein sequence: CASSLGYSLRQGTQYF.

The chain uses TRBV5-6 and TRBJ2-1; D unclear. V was shortened by 0 bases and J by 3 bases, with 13 bases between the two germline ends. This CDR3 has 16 residues. From germline, CDR1 is SGHDT and CDR2 YYEEEE. CDR3 sequence reads: CASSLEALLFYNEQFF. The CDR3 DNA sequence: TGTGCCAGCAGCTTGGAGGCCCTCCTATTCTACAATGAGCAGTTCTTC.

The chain uses TRBV4-2 and TRBJ2-1; D ambiguous. V was clipped by 1 base and J by 0 bases, with 10 bases between them. CDR3 size: 16 residues. The germline CDR1 and CDR2 sequences are LGHNA and YNFKEQ. The DNA of the CDR3 is TGTGCCAGCAGCCAAGGAGGCCAAACCTCCTACAATGAGCAGTTCTTC. Protein: CASSQGGQTSYNEQFF.

The chain combines TRBV18 with TRBJ2-2; no clear D. Germline V gives CDR1 KGHSH, CDR2 LQKENI. Trimming pared 0 bases from V and 5 bases from J, leaving 10 bases between. The CDR3 runs 15 residues. The CDR3 is CASSPPRIGTGELFF. The CDR3 DNA sequence: TGTGCCAGCTCACCACCCCGGATAGGAACCGGGGAGCTGTTTTTT.

The gene calls are TRBV28 and TRBJ1-4; D is ambiguous. Between the trimmed V and J ends, which lost 7 bases and 5 bases, there was a span of 11 bases. The CDR3 loop spans 13 amino acids. The germline CDR1 and CDR2 sequences are MDHEN and SYDVKM. The CDR3 nucleotides read TGTGCCAGCACCAAAAATGTGAATGAAAAACTGTTTTTT. This sequence encodes CASTKNVNEKLFF.

This chain's CDR3 is CASHRSSYNEQFF. The CDR3 nucleotides are TGTGCCAGTCATCGGTCCTCCTACAATGAGCAGTTCTTC. The V call is TRBV6-1, the J call TRBJ2-1; D is unclear. The germline CDR1 and CDR2 sequences are MNHNS and SASEGT. The germline V and J ends were trimmed by 9 bases and 0 bases, with 9 bases remaining between them. The CDR3 runs 13 residues.

The rearrangement joins TRBV27 to TRBJ2-7, with D possibly matching TRBD1 (5 bases). The CDR3 loop spans 14 amino acids. Trimming left V 9 bases short and J 1 base short, with 16 bases between. The germline V gene has CDR1 MNHEY and CDR2 SMNVEV (reference sequence). The CDR3 sequence: CARIRTYSSYEQYF. CDR3 coding DNA: TGTGCCAGGATAAGGACATATTCATCCTACGAGCAGTACTTC.

V usage is TRBV28 and J usage is TRBJ2-7; D remains unclear. The CDR3 has 10 residues. V dropped 6 bases and J dropped 3 bases, with 3 bases sitting between them. Per germline, CDR1 MDHEN and CDR2 SYDVKM. The CDR3 loop is CASSHYEQYF. Here the CDR3 DNA reads TGTGCCAGCAGCCACTACGAGCAGTACTTC. Combining the CDR3 with reference TRBV28 and TRBJ2-7 gives the whole variable domain DVKVTQSSRYLVKRTGEKVFLECVQDMDHENMFWYRQDPGLGLRLIYFSYDVKMKEKGDIPEGYSVSREKKERFSLILESASTNQTSMYLCASSHYEQYFGPGTRLTVT.

This rearrangement joins TRBV28 to TRBJ1-2, with TRBD1 matching 9 bases. With 3 bases clipped from V and 4 bases from J, the junction kept 3 bases outside the gene matches. The CDR3 totals 14 residues. Germline V gene data show CDR1 as MDHEN and CDR2 as SYDVKM. The CDR3 spells CASSFPTGGYGYTF. For the CDR3, the DNA is TGTGCCAGCAGTTTCCCGACAGGGGGCTATGGCTACACCTTC.

The rearrangement uses TRBV5-1 and TRBJ2-7, with TRBD1 identical over 9 bases. Germline V gives CDR1 SGHRS, CDR2 YFSETQ. CDR3 size: 14 residues. The V and J ends lost 4 bases and 2 bases, in that order; junction bases with no gene match: 4. The CDR3 coding sequence is TGCGCCAGCAGCAAGGACAGGGGACCCTACGAGCAGTACTTC. Residues: CASSKDRGPYEQYF.

The chain combines TRBV12-5 with TRBJ2-7, with TRBD1 matching over 7 bases. After removal of 1 base from V and 6 bases from J, the junction contained 9 bases not matched to a gene. This CDR3 has 15 amino acids. Germline-derived CDR1 and CDR2 are LGHNT and FRNRAP. The CDR3 region is CASGLGTGPVREQYF. The CDR3 DNA reads as TGTGCTAGTGGTTTGGGGACAGGTCCGGTCCGCGAGCAGTACTTC.

The rearrangement joins TRBV4-1 to TRBJ1-2, with D hard to call. CDR3 length: 14 amino acids. Between the trimmed V and J ends, which lost 0 bases and 3 bases, there was a span of 8 bases. Germline lookup yields CDR1 MGHRA and CDR2 YSYEKL. This CDR3 reads CASSQEPGDYGYTF. In DNA form, the CDR3 reads TGCGCCAGCAGCCAAGAGCCCGGGGACTATGGCTACACCTTC.